This TCR beta chain was observed in a study of cytomegalovirus exposure and HLA in healthy donors. In the PCR, 60 Vbeta and 13 Jbeta primers were used. Assay used: immunoSEQ multiplex PCR; TCRdb lists only in-frame clones, some missing. Of about 130,000 clones listed, approximately 82% are singletons. About this clone: As yet, its antigen is unknown.

Study outcomes and limitations: When presence/absence was analysed, sequencing depth was taken to be roughly uniform across donors.

The specimen was PBMCs. The clonotype comes from a boy between 2 and 10 years old in good health and CMV-seronegative.

The CDR3 spells CASSPSSGTNNSPLHF. The CDR3 DNA reads as TGTGCCAGCAGCCCCTCCTCCGGGACAAATAATTCACCCCTCCACTTT. This chain uses TRBV9 with TRBJ1-6; D is perhaps TRBD1 (6 bases). V was cut by 4 bases and J by 5 bases, with 16 bases left in between. Germline V gives CDR1 SGDLS, CDR2 YYNGEE. CDR3 length equals 16 residues.